This TCR beta chain comes out of a study of blood T cell repertoires in COVID-19. Study-wide background: COVID-19 samples from acute and convalescent phases originated in the United States, Italy and Spain. From T cells, B-cell-depleted T cells, or PBMCs came the material, which was cDNA or gDNA.

The CDR3 runs to 14 residues. Germline CDR1 and CDR2: LNHDA and SQIVND (reference sequence). The V gene end was trimmed by 5 bases and the J gene end by 4 bases; junction bases not matched to a gene: 7. Assay used: immunoSEQ multiplex PCR; TCRdb lists only in-frame clones, some missing. Here the sample spans about 59,000 clones, 81% being singletons. The TCR was taken from a woman of 80 years or more with active or convalescent COVID-19. The source material was peripheral blood. V is TRBV19 and J is TRBJ1-1, with 7 positions matching TRBD1. The CDR3 protein is CASSEGGIGTEAFF. The CDR3 DNA sequence: TGTGCCAGTAGTGAAGGGGGCATCGGCACTGAAGCTTTCTTT.